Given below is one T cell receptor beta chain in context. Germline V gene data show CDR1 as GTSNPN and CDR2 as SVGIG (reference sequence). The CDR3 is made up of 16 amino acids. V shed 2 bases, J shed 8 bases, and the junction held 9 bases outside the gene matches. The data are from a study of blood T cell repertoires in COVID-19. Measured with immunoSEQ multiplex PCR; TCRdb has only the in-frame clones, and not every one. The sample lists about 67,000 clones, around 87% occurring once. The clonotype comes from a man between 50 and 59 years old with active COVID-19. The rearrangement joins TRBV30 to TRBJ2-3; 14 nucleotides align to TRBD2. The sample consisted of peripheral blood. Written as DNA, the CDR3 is TGTGCCTGGAGTACGGGACTAGCGGGAGTAAGGAGTACGCAGTATTTT. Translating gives CAWSTGLAGVRSTQYF.